This is a list of T cell receptor beta chains from one sample in a study of blood T cell repertoires in COVID-19. TCRdb's copy holds only in-frame clones and misses some; the assay was immunoSEQ multiplex PCR. The sample carries about 340,000 clones, roughly 89% recorded once. Material for sequencing was peripheral blood. The receptors derive from a woman under 30 who had recovered from COVID-19. CDR3s include the opening cysteine and the closing phenylalanine or tryptophan. A D gene is named only where the DNA matches it firmly. The size field is filled for only some rows; it gives once, few, many or a size class.

cdr3_length,clone_size,j_call,v_call,d_call,cdr3_nt,cdr3_aa
13,-,TRBJ1-2,TRBV30,TRBD1,TGTGCCTGGATTGGGACAGCAGTGGGTGGCTACACCTTC,CAWIGTAVGGYTF
14,-,TRBJ2-5,TRBV7-9,-,TGTGCCAGCAGCTCGGTAGCGGAGCAAGAGACCCAGTACTTC,CASSSVAEQETQYF
17,-,TRBJ2-1,TRBV4-3,TRBD2,TGCGCCAGCAGCCAAGATCCCTCTAGCGGGATTCGCAATGAGCAGTTCTTC,CASSQDPSSGIRNEQFF
14,many,TRBJ2-1,TRBV19,TRBD1,TGTGCCAGTAGTATCACAGGGGAACGCAATGAGCAGTTCTTC,CASSITGERNEQFF
16,-,TRBJ1-5,TRBV6-1,-,TGTGCCAGCAGCGAAACAGGGAGAATCTCAAATCAGCCCCAGCATTTT,CASSETGRISNQPQHF
16,once,TRBJ1-1,TRBV5-6,TRBD1,TGTGCCAGCAGCTTTGGGACAGAGACCTTGGGCACTGAAGCTTTCTTT,CASSFGTETLGTEAFF
15,-,TRBJ1-3,TRBV29-1,TRBD1,TGCAGCGTTTGGCCACAGGGGGCGAGTGGAAACACCATATATTTT,CSVWPQGASGNTIYF
14,-,TRBJ1-5,TRBV7-2,TRBD1,TGTGCCAGCAGCTTTACCGACAGGGTTCAGCCCCAGCATTTT,CASSFTDRVQPQHF
13,-,TRBJ1-1,TRBV29-1,TRBD1,TGCAGCGCAAGCCAGGGGGCGCGGGGTGTAGCTTTCTTT,CSASQGARGVAFF
15,once,TRBJ1-4,TRBV5-6,-,TGTGCCAGCAGCCGCGGGATAAGCCTTAATGAAAAACTGTTTTTT,CASSRGISLNEKLFF
14,-,TRBJ2-1,TRBV7-2,-,TGTGCCAGCAGCTTAGTGGGCGGGAACAATGAGCAGTTCTTC,CASSLVGGNNEQFF
16,-,TRBJ2-1,TRBV14,TRBD2,TGTGCCAGCAGCCCGCTGACTAGCGGGGCTTACAATGAGCAGTTCTTC,CASSPLTSGAYNEQFF
14,-,TRBJ1-1,TRBV6-6,-,TGTGCCAGCAGTTACCCCCAGGCGAACACTGAAGCTTTCTTT,CASSYPQANTEAFF
17,-,TRBJ1-6,TRBV4-1,-,TGCGCCAGCAGCCAAGATCCTCCGTCCTCCTATAATTCACCCCTCCACTTT,CASSQDPPSSYNSPLHF
12,-,TRBJ1-2,TRBV5-1,TRBD1,TGCGCCAGCAGCCAGACAGGGTCGGGCTACACCTTC,CASSQTGSGYTF
17,-,TRBJ2-2,TRBV7-9,-,TGTGCCAGCAGCTCATTAGGGTTGACAGGCTTCACCGGGGAGCTGTTTTTT,CASSSLGLTGFTGELFF
14,-,TRBJ1-5,TRBV2,TRBD1,TGTGCCAGCAATGACAGGGAAAGAGGTCAGCCCCAGCATTTT,CASNDRERGQPQHF
15,-,TRBJ2-1,TRBV9,TRBD2,TGTGCCAGCAGCCATATAGCGGGAGTGGCTGGTGAGCAGTTCTTC,CASSHIAGVAGEQFF
14,-,TRBJ2-1,TRBV19,-,TGTGCCAGTAGTATGAGCGGCTCCTACAATGAGCAGTTCTTC,CASSMSGSYNEQFF
16,few,TRBJ1-1,TRBV10-3,-,TGTGCCATCAGTGGTGGAGGACCCGCAGAGAACACTGAAGCTTTCTTT,CAISGGGPAENTEAFF
18,-,TRBJ2-3,TRBV7-9,TRBD2,TGTGCCAGCAGCCCGAGCTCTTGGACTAGTACAGCCTCAGATACGCAGTATTTT,CASSPSSWTSTASDTQYF
15,-,TRBJ2-1,TRBV3-1/TRBV3-2,-,TGTGCCAGCAGCCGATACCGGGACTCTAAAGGTGAGCAGTTCTTC,CASSRYRDSKGEQFF
15,-,TRBJ1-4,TRBV29-1,-,TGCAGCGCTCTCGATCGGGGGAGTGCTAATGAAAAACTGTTTTTT,CSALDRGSANEKLFF
15,-,TRBJ2-3,TRBV24-1,TRBD1,TGTGCCACCAGTGACCCCGGGACAGGGCAAATTACGCAGTATTTT,CATSDPGTGQITQYF
15,-,TRBJ1-1,TRBV18,-,TGTGCCAGCTCACCACCTTATGGGGCCTACACTGAAGCTTTCTTT,CASSPPYGAYTEAFF
14,-,TRBJ1-6,TRBV30,-,TGTGCCTGGACTGGGAGCTCCTATAATTCACCCCTCCACTTT,CAWTGSSYNSPLHF
15,-,TRBJ2-3,TRBV5-5,-,TGTGCCAGCAGCTTGGGACAGATCGAGGCAGATACGCAGTATTTT,CASSLGQIEADTQYF
14,-,TRBJ2-3,TRBV30,TRBD1,TGTGCCTGGACATATTCGGGGTTAGGACAGGGCAAGTATTTT,CAWTYSGLGQGKYF
11,-,TRBJ2-5,TRBV2,-,TGTGCCAGCAGTGTGAGGGAGACCCAGTACTTC,CASSVRETQYF
15,-,TRBJ2-1,TRBV9,TRBD2,TGTGCCAGCAGCGTAGGAGTGGCGGGAGCCAATGAGCAGTTCTTC,CASSVGVAGANEQFF
11,-,TRBJ1-1,TRBV6-5,-,TGTGCCAGCAATCAAGGGGGTGAAGCTTTCTTT,CASNQGGEAFF
14,-,TRBJ1-4,TRBV5-1,-,TGCGCCAGCAGCTTGTATGCAACTAATGAAAAACTGTTTTTT,CASSLYATNEKLFF
15,-,TRBJ1-3,TRBV27,-,TGTGCCAGCAGTTTGGCTCAGGGAAGTGGAAACACCATATATTTT,CASSLAQGSGNTIYF
13,-,TRBJ2-3,TRBV9,-,TGTGCCAGCAGCGTCGGTAGCACAGATACGCAGTATTTT,CASSVGSTDTQYF
13,-,TRBJ2-3,TRBV29-1,-,TGCAGCGTTGCAGCGGCCAATACAGATACGCAGTATTTT,CSVAAANTDTQYF
13,-,TRBJ1-2,TRBV15,-,TGTGCCACCAGCAGAGATTCGGTTTATGGCTACACCTTC,CATSRDSVYGYTF
15,-,TRBJ2-6,TRBV6-5,-,TGTGCCAGCAGACCCGGGGAGACTGGGGCCAACGTCCTGACTTTC,CASRPGETGANVLTF
17,few,TRBJ1-3,TRBV4-1,TRBD1,TGCGCCAGCAGCCGAGGGGGCTTTATAGCTTCTGGAAACACCATATATTTT,CASSRGGFIASGNTIYF
13,-,TRBJ2-3,TRBV11-2,-,TGTGCCAGCAGCTTTATGCCCCGGGATACGCAGTATTTT,CASSFMPRDTQYF
14,-,TRBJ1-2,TRBV19,-,TGTGCCAGTAGTATTCAGGGGCACCTCGGTGGCTACACCTTC,CASSIQGHLGGYTF
13,-,TRBJ1-2,TRBV27,TRBD1,TGTGCCAGCAGTGCAACAGGGGTAAATGGCTACACCTTC,CASSATGVNGYTF
13,-,TRBJ1-2,TRBV29-1,-,TGCAGCGCCCGGGTGGAGTTGGACTATGGCTACACCTTC,CSARVELDYGYTF
15,-,TRBJ1-2,TRBV19,TRBD1,TGTGCCAGTAAGCCGGGACAGGCAGGAGACTATGGCTACACCTTC,CASKPGQAGDYGYTF
17,-,TRBJ2-5,TRBV2,-,TGTGCCAGCAGCCCCAAGGCCCTGGGGCTAGCGCAAGAGACCCAGTACTTC,CASSPKALGLAQETQYF
13,-,TRBJ1-2,TRBV14,-,TGTGCCAGCAGAAACTCCAGGGTTTTTGGCTACACCTTC,CASRNSRVFGYTF
20,-,TRBJ2-4,TRBV4-3,TRBD2,TGCGCCAGCAGCCAAGACCTGACTCATAGCGGGAGGGCGGTCAAAAACATTCAGTACTTC,CASSQDLTHSGRAVKNIQYF
13,-,TRBJ1-1,TRBV19,-,TGTGCCAGTAGTATGCGTCGGGGCACTGAAGCTTTCTTT,CASSMRRGTEAFF
17,once,TRBJ2-2,TRBV7-2,-,TGTGCCAGCAGCTTAACCCTAGCGCCCCTTCCAACCGGGGAGCTGTTTTTT,CASSLTLAPLPTGELFF
14,-,TRBJ1-3,TRBV27,-,TGTGCCAGCAGTTTCTCTATCTCTGGAAACACCATATATTTT,CASSFSISGNTIYF
12,-,TRBJ2-1,TRBV11-2,-,TGTGCCAGCAGCTCGACTATCTCTGAGCAGTTCTTC,CASSSTISEQFF
15,-,TRBJ2-3,TRBV7-2,-,TGTGCCAGCAGCTTAGCCAGCGCCAGCACAGATACGCAGTATTTT,CASSLASASTDTQYF
12,-,TRBJ2-5,TRBV2,-,TGTGCCAGCACAGGGGGAGGAGAGACCCAGTACTTC,CASTGGGETQYF
15,-,TRBJ2-3,TRBV5-8,TRBD2,TGTGCCAGCAGCTTGCTAGCGGGACCCCCAGATACGCAGTATTTT,CASSLLAGPPDTQYF
15,-,TRBJ2-1,TRBV7-2,TRBD1,TGTGCCAGCAGCCGGGACAGGGGCCGCTACAATGAGCAGTTCTTC,CASSRDRGRYNEQFF